This T cell receptor (beta chain) was obtained from a study of shared clonotypes between healthy human individuals. The data were produced by immunoSEQ multiplex PCR, yet TCRdb's version contains in-frame clones alone and is incomplete. The sample records 2.5 million or so clones, 85% to 95% being singletons. The CDR3 loop spans 12 amino acids. Germline lookup yields CDR1 ENHRY and CDR2 SYGVKD. V shed 5 bases and J shed 3 bases, with 8 bases lying between them. Material for sequencing was naive CD4+ T cells sorted from blood. Subset meaning: CD45RA+ positively selected. This chain joins TRBV10-3 and TRBJ2-7; perhaps TRBD1 as D (5 bases). The sequence was obtained from a man younger than 35 in good health. CDR3 loop: CAISWTHYEQYF. The DNA of the CDR3 is TGTGCCATCAGTTGGACACACTACGAGCAGTACTTC.